The rows below give T cell receptor beta chains drawn from one sample of a study of post-analysis software for immune sequencing data. TCRdb independently ran MiXCR on the PCR reads; one entry per CDR3 protein. Among roughly 410,000 distinct CDR3 sequences listed, around 37% were seen once. Sequencing used blood. The receptors originated from a girl between 10 and 17 years old with multiple sclerosis. CDR3s include the opening cysteine and the closing phenylalanine or tryptophan. A D gene is named only where the DNA matches it firmly. Clone size is given for some rows only: seen once, a few or many times, or a class if the clone is expanded.

>TRBJ2-1|-|18|TRBV5-1|TRBD2
TGCGCCAGCAGCTTGGCCGTAGCGCCGGGGGGTCCGGGCAATGAGCAGTTCTTC
CASSLAVAPGGPGNEQFF
>TRBJ1-2|few|14|TRBV27|-
TGTGCCAGCAGTTATTCGGACGGCCTCTATGGCTACACCTTC
CASSYSDGLYGYTF
>TRBJ2-5|-|15|TRBV18|-
TGTGCCAGCTCCCCGGGCGGCACAGGGTCGGAGACCCAGTACTTC
CASSPGGTGSETQYF
>TRBJ2-7|few|15|TRBV20-1|-
TGCAGTGCTGTCGGGCGCACAGGTCTCTCCTACGAGCAGTACTTC
CSAVGRTGLSYEQYF
>TRBJ2-5|few|15|TRBV6-1|-
TGTGCCAGCACCGTTTTAGGGGGGGATCAAGAGACCCAGTACTTC
CASTVLGGDQETQYF
>TRBJ1-2|many|12|TRBV6-5|-
TGTGCCAGCACCTCGACAGACGGTGGCTACACCTTC
CASTSTDGGYTF
>TRBJ2-3|-|16|TRBV12-3/TRBV12-4|-
TGTGCCAGCAGTTTATGGGGGTGGGACAGCACAGATACGCAGTATTTT
CASSLWGWDSTDTQYF
>TRBJ2-1|many|15|TRBV7-2|-
TGTGCCAGCAGCCCCCAGGGAATGACCTACAATGAGCAGTTCTTC
CASSPQGMTYNEQFF
>TRBJ2-5|-|15|TRBV2|TRBD2
TGTGCCAGCAGTTCCTTTTACGGGGGGGCGGAGACCCAGTACTTC
CASSSFYGGAETQYF
>TRBJ2-7|few|15|TRBV7-9|-
TGTGCCAGCAGCCCAAATCTTAGAGGGACCCCCGAGCAGTACTTC
CASSPNLRGTPEQYF
>TRBJ2-7|-|16|TRBV5-1|TRBD2
TGCGCCAGCAGCTTGGCGGGGGGAGTGGGGACCTACGAGCAGTACTTC
CASSLAGGVGTYEQYF
>TRBJ1-2|once|16|TRBV6-1|-
TGTGCCAGCAATCGGACACCTTTAACCCTTCGTAATAGCTACACCTTC
CASNRTPLTLRNSYTF